These 24 T cell receptor beta chains were sequenced from one sample in a study of blood T cell repertoires in COVID-19. Data came from immunoSEQ multiplex PCR; TCRdb stores just in-frame clones and leaves some out. The sample contains 200,000 to 300,000 clones, approximately 84% of which appear only once. Material: PBMCs or T cells enriched from blood (not recorded which). These TCRs come from a man aged 35-49 years who had recovered from COVID-19.

This clone was seen once. The CDR3 DNA reads as TGTGCCATCAGGCCAGGGGGTAATCGGGACGAGCAGTACTTC. It yields the protein CAIRPGGNRDEQYF. The chain combines TRBV10-3 with TRBJ2-7, with 7 bases lining up with TRBD1. The CDR3 runs 14 residues. The V gene end was trimmed by 6 bases and the J gene end by 5 bases; junction bases not matched to a gene: 10. Germline V gives CDR1 ENHRY, CDR2 SYGVKD.

The chain carries TRBV7-8 and TRBJ1-3; a weak D match, TRBD1 (5 bases). V gave up 1 base and J gave up 4 bases, with 11 bases separating them. CDR1 is SGHVS, CDR2 FQNEAQ, per germline. The CDR3 loop spans 15 amino acids. The CDR3 DNA reads TGTGCCAGCAGCTTAGGCGGGGACGCGGGAAACACCATATATTTT. Residues: CASSLGGDAGNTIYF.

V usage is TRBV28 and J usage is TRBJ1-5; TRBD1 matches at 8 bases. Germline V gene data show CDR1 as MDHEN and CDR2 as SYDVKM. The CDR3 spans 14 residues. The trim removed 5 bases at V and 6 bases at J, leaving 6 bases unmatched. The CDR3 DNA sequence: TGTGCCAGCAGTCCGACAGGGGCGGCTCAGCCCCAGCATTTT. It specifies CASSPTGAAQPQHF.

This chain connects TRBV10-3 to TRBJ1-1; no reliable D call. The CDR3 runs 12 residues. Trimming removed 2 bases from V and 5 bases from J, with 6 bases in between. Per the germline V gene, CDR1 is ENHRY and CDR2 is SYGVKD. CDR3 loop: CAISERETEAFF. CDR3 DNA sequence: TGTGCCATCAGTGAGCGAGAAACTGAAGCTTTCTTT.

This chain joins TRBV27 and TRBJ1-2; 8 bases are a match to TRBD1. The germline gives CDR1 MNHEY, CDR2 SMNVEV (reference sequence). The CDR3 consists of 15 residues. V lost 7 bases and J lost 3; bases outside the gene matches: 10. Here the CDR3 DNA reads TGTGCCAGCAAGGACAGGGCACTTCGCGACTATGGCTACACCTTC. Translated, it gives CASKDRALRDYGYTF.

The chain couples TRBV6-5 to TRBJ1-1; tentative D call: TRBD1 (5 bases). Germline-derived CDR1 and CDR2 are MNHEY and SVGAGI. Trimming pared 3 bases from V and 4 bases from J, leaving 12 bases between. The CDR3 is 14 amino acids. The CDR3 nucleotides read TGTGCCAGCAGTTATGGCCAGGGAGGCACTGAAGCTTTCTTT. Amino acids: CASSYGQGGTEAFF.

The chain joins TRBV18 to TRBJ2-7; maybe TRBD2 (6 bases). Trimming cost V 0 bases and J 0 bases, with 12 bases left between them. CDR3 length: 16 residues. Germline CDR1 reads KGHSH; CDR2 reads LQKENI. The CDR3 loop is CASSPPQGGGSYEQYF. In DNA, the CDR3 is TGTGCCAGCTCACCACCTCAGGGAGGAGGCTCCTACGAGCAGTACTTC.

The chain links TRBV7-2 to TRBJ1-6; the D is unclear. The germline CDR1 and CDR2 sequences are SGHTA and FQGNSA. The CDR3 contains 14 residues. V lost 3 bases and J lost 3, with 6 bases in between. The CDR3, as DNA: TGTGCCAGCAGCTTGCAGGACTATAATTCACCCCTCCACTTT. Amino acid sequence: CASSLQDYNSPLHF.

The CDR3: CASSGTSGRGEQFF. In DNA, the CDR3 is TGTGCCAGCAGTGGGACTAGCGGGAGAGGGGAGCAGTTCTTC. V and J are TRBV2 and TRBJ2-1; TRBD2 aligns across 13 bases. Germline CDR1 and CDR2: SNHLY and FYNNEI. The ends lost 4 bases at V and 10 bases at J; junction bases unmatched: 4. The CDR3 is 14 residues long.

The chain carries TRBV6-5 and TRBJ1-1; the match to TRBD1 covers 9 bases. J gave up 4 bases and V 6 bases, and 9 bases lay outside the gene matches. This CDR3 comprises 15 residues. Germline values: CDR1 MNHEY, CDR2 SVGAGI. CDR3 protein: CASSDPGQGGTEAFF. The CDR3 bases are TGTGCCAGCAGCGACCCGGGACAGGGCGGCACTGAAGCTTTCTTT.

CDR3 sequence reads: CASRQGETEAFF. The CDR3 DNA reads TGCGCCAGCAGACAGGGGGAAACTGAAGCTTTCTTT. The V call is TRBV5-1, the J call TRBJ1-1, with 8 bases aligning to TRBD1. V shed 5 bases, J shed 5 bases, and the junction held 2 bases outside the gene matches. The CDR3 runs to 12 residues. Germline V gene lookup returns CDR1 SGHRS and CDR2 YFSETQ. Supplemented by reference TRBV5-1 and TRBJ1-1, the full variable domain reads KAGVTQTPRYLIKTRGQQVTLSCSPISGHRSVSWYQQTPGQGLQFLFEYFSETQRNKGNFPGRFSGRQFSNSRSEMNVSTLELGDSALYLCASRQGETEAFFGQGTRLTVV.

The V and J genes are TRBV5-4 and TRBJ1-1, with a tentative D call TRBD1 (6 bases). The CDR3 is made up of 15 amino acids. Germline lookup yields CDR1 SGHNT and CDR2 YYREEE (reference sequence). Trimming took off 1 base at V and 0 bases at J, with 10 bases between the two ends. This chain's CDR3 is CASSLYGGLNTEAFF. The CDR3 nucleotides are TGTGCCAGCAGCTTGTATGGGGGCTTGAACACTGAAGCTTTCTTT. The whole variable domain, remainder taken from reference TRBV5-4 and TRBJ1-1, is ETGVTQSPTHLIKTRGQQVTLRCSSQSGHNTVSWYQQALGQGPQFIFQYYREEENGRGNFPPRFSGLQFPNYSSELNVNALELDDSALYLCASSLYGGLNTEAFFGQGTRLTVV.

The rearrangement joins TRBV2 to TRBJ2-3; D possibly corresponds to TRBD2 (6 bases). Germline lookup yields CDR1 SNHLY and CDR2 FYNNEI. Trimming shortened V by 5 bases and J by 3 bases, and 18 bases separated the two germline ends. The CDR3 spans 16 residues. The CDR3 sequence is CASSPTALEGTDTQYF. The CDR3 region has the DNA TGTGCCAGCAGTCCTACGGCCCTGGAGGGGACAGATACGCAGTATTTT.

The chain uses TRBV7-9 and TRBJ1-3; TRBD1 matches at 11 bases. Germline lookup yields CDR1 SEHNR and CDR2 FQNEAQ (reference sequence). Trimming at V came to 5 bases and at J to 2 bases, leaving 8 bases not matched to a gene. There are 17 residues in the CDR3. CDR3: CASSPPGQGGPGNTIYF. The CDR3 bases are TGTGCCAGCAGCCCACCGGGACAGGGGGGACCTGGAAACACCATATATTTT.

This chain links TRBV5-1 with TRBJ1-2, with D possibly matching TRBD1 (6 bases). Germline CDR1 and CDR2: SGHRS and YFSETQ. Trimming stripped 0 bases from V and 4 bases from J, with 10 bases between. This CDR3 comprises 14 residues. The CDR3 here is CASSLDRASYGYTF. The CDR3, as DNA: TGCGCCAGCAGCTTGGACAGGGCCTCCTATGGCTACACCTTC.

V gene TRBV11-3 combines with J gene TRBJ2-2; D uncertain. CDR3 size: 13 residues. The germline CDR1 and CDR2 sequences are SGHNT and YENEEA. Between the trimmed V and J ends, which lost 4 bases and 8 bases, there was a span of 11 bases. This chain's CDR3 is CASSSPKRGELFF. In DNA form, the CDR3 reads TGTGCCAGCAGCTCACCTAAACGGGGGGAGCTGTTTTTT.

The chain is built from TRBV11-3 and TRBJ2-7; 12 positions match TRBD2. The CDR3 has 16 residues. Germline V gives CDR1 SGHNT, CDR2 YENEEA. J gave up 4 bases and V 4 bases, and 8 bases lay outside the gene matches. CDR3 sequence reads: CASSSSLAGGLYEQYF. As DNA, the CDR3 is TGTGCCAGCAGCTCCTCTCTAGCGGGAGGGCTATACGAGCAGTACTTC.

The rearrangement links TRBV6-1 to TRBJ1-3; possible D gene TRBD1, 5 bases. The V end was cut by 0 bases, the J end by 0 bases, with 9 bases between. Germline V CDR1 and CDR2: MNHNS, SASEGT. The CDR3 is 16 residues long. The CDR3 is CASSEAVGLSGNTIYF. CDR3 in DNA: TGTGCCAGCAGTGAAGCTGTGGGACTCTCTGGAAACACCATATATTTT.

The V call is TRBV19, the J call TRBJ2-1, with D hard to call. The V gene lost 3 bases and the J gene lost 6 bases, with 12 bases spanning the gap. Germline V gene lookup returns CDR1 LNHDA and CDR2 SQIVND (reference sequence). The CDR3 runs 14 residues. The CDR3 loop reads CASSILGSSNEQFF. The CDR3 coding sequence is TGTGCCAGTAGTATCCTCGGATCTAGCAATGAGCAGTTCTTC.

V usage is TRBV15 and J usage is TRBJ1-1, with 7 bases identical to TRBD1. The V and J ends lost 5 bases and 4 bases, in that order; junction bases with no gene match: 10. Germline CDR1 is LNHNV and CDR2 is YYDKDF (reference sequence). The CDR3 loop spans 15 amino acids. The CDR3 DNA reads TGTGCCACCAGCCACCCGCCAGGGGGGTTCACTGAAGCTTTCTTT. The encoded protein is CATSHPPGGFTEAFF.

This clone appeared once. The chain joins TRBV29-1 to TRBJ2-5; tentatively, D is TRBD2 (7 bases). With 5 bases removed from V and 4 bases from J, the gap between germline ends came to 14 bases. This CDR3 has 13 residues. Germline V gene lookup returns CDR1 SQVTM and CDR2 ANQGSEA. The CDR3 here is CSVYGGLGETQYF. The CDR3 coding sequence is TGCAGCGTTTACGGGGGGCTGGGAGAGACCCAGTACTTC.

The chain has TRBV5-1 and TRBJ2-3; D perhaps matches TRBD1 (6 bases). Germline loops: CDR1 SGHRS, CDR2 YFSETQ. This CDR3 contains 14 residues. The ends were cut back, 5 bases at V and 0 bases at J, with 10 bases in the middle. The CDR3 loop is CASSRTASTDTQYF. Here the CDR3 DNA reads TGCGCCAGCAGTAGGACAGCTAGCACAGATACGCAGTATTTT. The complete variable domain, with remaining parts taken from reference TRBV5-1 and TRBJ2-3, reads KAGVTQTPRYLIKTRGQQVTLSCSPISGHRSVSWYQQTPGQGLQFLFEYFSETQRNKGNFPGRFSGRQFSNSRSEMNVSTLELGDSALYLCASSRTASTDTQYFGPGTRLTVL.

This chain connects TRBV5-1 to TRBJ1-5; D is possibly TRBD1 (6 bases). The CDR3 loop spans 16 amino acids. Germline V gives CDR1 SGHRS, CDR2 YFSETQ. V was trimmed by 4 bases and J by 4 bases, leaving 18 bases between them. CDR3 in amino acids: CASSDVLRTANQPQHF. The CDR3 DNA reads as TGCGCCAGCAGCGATGTTCTTAGGACAGCTAATCAGCCCCAGCATTTT.

The rearrangement joins TRBV7-3 to TRBJ2-2, with 8 bases lining up with TRBD2. This CDR3 comprises 16 residues. Germline values: CDR1 SGHTA, CDR2 FQGTGA. The V gene end was trimmed by 0 bases and the J gene end by 6 bases; junction bases not matched to a gene: 6. This chain's CDR3 is CASSLTWGAGAGELFF. CDR3 sequence (DNA): TGTGCCAGCAGCTTAACGTGGGGAGCGGGGGCCGGGGAGCTGTTTTTT.